The present T cell receptor (beta chain) was sequenced within a study of shared clonotypes between healthy human individuals. Comment on this clone: The antigen remains unidentified.

This CDR3 contains 18 residues. The V end was cut by 0 bases, the J end by 4 bases, with 21 bases between. Germline V CDR1 and CDR2: SGHDN, FVKESK. Notes on the study in general: The diversity represented, both genetic and in exposure history, was limited by few donors. Generation probabilities of non-shared clonotypes were lower (relative to those shared by all four donors).

Per sorted-subset replicate PCR, input was about 180 ng DNA, representing around 29,000 T cell genomes. Authors' data handling: Sequence data from immunoSEQ were junction-only and lacked quality scores; consequently, filtering differed. The table came from immunoSEQ multiplex PCR; TCRdb's copy has only in-frame clones and leaves some out. From that table come the V and J calls and clone size; the DNA was used to work out D and trimming. This sample yields approximately 1,500,000 clones, of which roughly 95% are seen a single time; over 1% belongs to the top ten. V is TRBV14 and J is TRBJ1-1; D unclear. Source material: naive CD4+ T cells sorted from blood. Regarding subset: CD45RA+ positively selected. This TCR came from a young man in good health. CDR3 amino acids: CASSQDTLRGAPGTEAFF. In DNA form, the CDR3 reads TGTGCCAGCAGCCAAGATACCCTCCGGGGAGCTCCTGGCACTGAAGCTTTCTTT. The whole variable domain, remainder taken from reference TRBV14 and TRBJ1-1, is EAGVTQFPSHSVIEKGQTVTLRCDPISGHDNLYWYRRVMGKEIKFLLHFVKESKQDESGMPNNRFLAERTGGTYSTLKVQPAELEDSGVYFCASSQDTLRGAPGTEAFFGQGTRLTVV.